The 14 T cell receptor beta chains below come from one sample, sequenced in a study of OX40 agonist ivuxolimab in advanced cancers. The data were produced by immunoSEQ multiplex PCR, yet TCRdb's version contains in-frame clones alone and is incomplete. The table records some 64,000 clones, over 80% of them present only once. Sample: CD4+ or CD8+ T cells sorted from blood, taken in a trial of the OX40 agonist ivuxolimab. The receptor source for this set is an adult with an advanced solid tumor such as melanoma, head and neck, liver or kidney cancer.

The chain joins TRBV7-2 to TRBJ1-2; D gene ambiguous. The V and J ends lost 5 bases and 4 bases respectively, with 8 bases between them. The CDR3 is 12 amino acids. The germline CDR1 and CDR2 sequences are SGHTA and FQGNSA. This CDR3 is CASSINSYGYTF. The CDR3 coding sequence is TGTGCCAGCAGCATCAACAGCTATGGCTACACCTTC.

The chain couples TRBV2 to TRBJ2-3; D not certain. CDR3 length equals 14 residues. Trimming left V 8 bases short and J 1 base short, with 13 bases between. Germline lookup yields CDR1 SNHLY and CDR2 FYNNEI. CDR3: CASHTDWGTDTQYF. DNA for the CDR3: TGTGCCAGCCACACCGATTGGGGCACAGATACGCAGTATTTT.

The chain combines TRBV5-6 with TRBJ1-2; no clear D. V lost 0 bases to trimming and J lost 6 bases, with 15 bases between them. Germline V gene lookup returns CDR1 SGHDT and CDR2 YYEEEE. The CDR3 loop spans 15 amino acids. The CDR3 DNA reads TGTGCCAGCAGCTTGGTAGGCACAGCGGGAGATGGCTACACCTTC. It specifies CASSLVGTAGDGYTF.

This clone occurred many times. This rearrangement joins TRBV27 to TRBJ2-1, with 9 bases identical to TRBD2. Germline lookup yields CDR1 MNHEY and CDR2 SMNVEV (reference sequence). The length of the CDR3 is 15 residues. Trimming took 4 bases from V and 10 from J; bases not matched to a gene: 11. As DNA, the CDR3 is TGTGCCAGCAGTTCCCTCGGCGGGAGGGCCGGAGAGCAGTTCTTC. Its translation: CASSSLGGRAGEQFF.

This chain connects TRBV7-9 to TRBJ2-1; TRBD2 aligns across 14 bases. CDR1 SEHNR and CDR2 FQNEAQ come from the germline V gene (reference sequence). This CDR3 is built from 19 residues. Trimming took 1 base from V and 9 from J; bases not matched to a gene: 14. The CDR3 DNA sequence: TGTGCCAGCAGCTTAGTAACAACGGGACTAGCGGGAGTTTTCAGTGAGCAGTTCTTC. It yields the protein CASSLVTTGLAGVFSEQFF.

The chain links TRBV6-6 to TRBJ1-3; D uncertain. Trimming pared 10 bases from V and 0 bases from J, leaving 10 bases between. CDR3 length: 13 amino acids. CDR1 is MNHNY and CDR2 is SVGAGI in the germline V gene (reference sequence). CDR3 bases: TGTGCCACCCGGACGGACTCTGGAAACACCATATATTTT. It encodes CATRTDSGNTIYF.

This chain links TRBV5-1 with TRBJ2-3; no reliable D call. Between the trimmed V and J ends, which lost 0 bases and 2 bases, there was a span of 7 bases. The CDR3 totals 14 residues. Germline assignment: CDR1 SGHRS and CDR2 YFSETQ. The CDR3 spells CASSLVQHTDTQYF. CDR3 DNA: TGCGCCAGCAGCTTGGTCCAGCACACAGATACGCAGTATTTT.

The rearrangement joins TRBV7-9 to TRBJ2-7, with unresolved D. CDR3 size: 12 residues. The V end was cut by 5 bases, the J end by 1 base, with 6 bases between. The germline CDR1 and CDR2 sequences are SEHNR and FQNEAQ (reference sequence). The CDR3 is CASSRGSYEQYF. CDR3 bases: TGTGCCAGCAGCCGAGGTTCCTACGAGCAGTACTTC.

The chain combines TRBV5-4 with TRBJ1-2; D may be TRBD1 (6 bases). V gave up 0 bases and J gave up 8 bases, with 14 bases separating them. CDR1 is SGHNT and CDR2 is YYREEE in the germline V gene (reference sequence). The CDR3 runs to 14 residues. This chain's CDR3 is CASSLVGGRRGYTF. As DNA, the CDR3 is TGTGCCAGCAGCTTGGTGGGGGGGCGCAGGGGCTACACCTTC.

Worth noting for this clone: This sample includes further DNA sequences coding for the same CDR3. This chain uses TRBV11-3 with TRBJ2-1, with unresolved D. V lost 0 bases and J 10 bases, leaving 7 bases between the germline ends. Germline V gene lookup returns CDR1 SGHNT and CDR2 YENEEA. The CDR3 spans 12 residues. This CDR3 is CASSLDRGEQFF. As DNA, the CDR3 is TGTGCCAGCAGCTTAGATCGAGGAGAGCAGTTCTTC.

The V gene is TRBV18, the J gene TRBJ2-5, with D maybe TRBD2 (5 bases). The CDR3 is 15 residues long. V lost 2 bases and J lost 5, with 15 bases in between. The germline CDR1 and CDR2 sequences are KGHSH and LQKENI. The CDR3 DNA reads as TGTGCCAGCTCACCAGAAGCGGTGGATGGGGAGACCCAGTACTTC. The encoded protein is CASSPEAVDGETQYF.

This clone was picked up a small number of times. The J gene is TRBJ1-1, the V gene TRBV7-8; D perhaps matches TRBD1 (5 bases). The V gene's germline CDR1 is SGHVS and CDR2 FQNEAQ. This CDR3 spans 15 amino acids. V dropped 7 bases and J dropped 3 bases, with 18 bases sitting between them. CDR3 sequence reads: CASTPWSRGDTEAFF. The CDR3 region has the DNA TGTGCCAGCACCCCCTGGTCCCGAGGGGACACTGAAGCTTTCTTT.

The chain couples TRBV11-2 to TRBJ2-2; the D call may be TRBD1 or TRBD2 (5 bases each). V was trimmed by 5 bases and J by 7 bases, leaving 17 bases between them. The CDR3 is 15 amino acids. Germline values: CDR1 SGHAT, CDR2 FQNNGV. Written as DNA, the CDR3 is TGTGCCAGCAGCCTAACAGGAGGAGCCTTCGGGGAGCTGTTTTTT. It encodes CASSLTGGAFGELFF.

Comments on this clone: Other DNA sequences in this specimen translate into the identical CDR3. The chain employs TRBV5-1 and TRBJ2-3, with 8 bases aligning to TRBD1. CDR1 is SGHRS, CDR2 YFSETQ, per germline. This CDR3 is built from 15 residues. V trimming: 2 bases; J trimming: 2 bases; junction bases outside the gene matches: 4. The CDR3 protein is CASSFGQGYTDTQYF. For the CDR3, the DNA is TGCGCCAGCAGCTTCGGACAGGGTTACACAGATACGCAGTATTTT.